This T cell receptor (beta chain) was identified in a study of graft-versus-host responses after intestinal transplantation. Across the study: Every recipient had anti-thymocyte globulin induction and around 3 years of tacrolimus plus steroids.

The assay was immunoSEQ multiplex PCR, and TCRdb's table has in-frame clones only and misses some. Of tens of thousands of clones listed, about 94% were seen once; the top ten hold over 0.15%. Study results and caveats: Across patients carrying graft-donor T cell macrochimerism, allografts held high graft-versus-host to host-versus-graft clonal ratios. The authors found GvH clones in recipient marrow, some appearing first in ileum or blood.

Trimming removed 6 bases from V and 5 bases from J, with 13 bases in between. This CDR3 spans 13 amino acids. Germline V gene data show CDR1 as MNHNS and CDR2 as SASEGT. As regards this clone: Its antigen is unknown.

The receptor was isolated from a human donor who was the organ donor for an intestinal transplant. The source was unstimulated CD4+ T cells sorted from spleen or lymph node cells, collected before transplant. The rearrangement uses TRBV6-1 and TRBJ1-1; tentative D call: TRBD1 (5 bases). For the CDR3, the DNA is TGTGCCAGCAGGTCAGGTGGGGGAACTGAAGCTTTCTTT. This codes for CASRSGGGTEAFF.